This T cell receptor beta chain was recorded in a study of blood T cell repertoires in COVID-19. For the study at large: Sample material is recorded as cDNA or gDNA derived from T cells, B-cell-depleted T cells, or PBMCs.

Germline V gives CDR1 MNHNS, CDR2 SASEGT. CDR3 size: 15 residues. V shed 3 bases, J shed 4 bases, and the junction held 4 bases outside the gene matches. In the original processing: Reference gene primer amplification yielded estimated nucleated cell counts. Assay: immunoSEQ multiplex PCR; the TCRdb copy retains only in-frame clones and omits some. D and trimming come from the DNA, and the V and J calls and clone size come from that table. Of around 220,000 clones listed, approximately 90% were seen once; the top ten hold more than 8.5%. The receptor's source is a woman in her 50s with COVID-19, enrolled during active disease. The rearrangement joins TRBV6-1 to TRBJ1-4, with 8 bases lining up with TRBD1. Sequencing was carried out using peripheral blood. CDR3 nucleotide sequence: TGTGCCAGCAGTGATCGGACAGGGCTTAATGAAAAACTGTTTTTT. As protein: CASSDRTGLNEKLFF.